The entry below gives a single T cell receptor (beta chain) sequence along with its context. This entry belongs to a study of blood T cell repertoires in COVID-19. Assay: immunoSEQ multiplex PCR; the TCRdb copy retains only in-frame clones and omits some. This sample has around 400,000 clones, with 85% to 90% found just once. This CDR3 has 16 residues. CDR1 and CDR2 (germline): MNHEY, SVGAGI. V lost 0 bases to trimming and J lost 1 base, with 13 bases between them. Participant age was roughly 18 to 90 years, and participants resided in 24 US areas. In assigning cohorts, the study relied on participant-reported clinical history. The recovered donors of Cohort 3 showed two negative PCRs, clearance, or symptom resolution.

V is TRBV6-5 and J is TRBJ2-7; TRBD1 is a possible D gene (6 bases). The receptor comes from a woman in her thirties who had recovered from COVID-19. The sequenced sample was PBMCs or T cells enriched from blood (not recorded which). The CDR3 sequence is CASSYSTPGTSYEQYF. CDR3 coding DNA: TGTGCCAGCAGTTACTCGACGCCAGGGACATCCTACGAGCAGTACTTC.